This T cell receptor beta chain was sequenced for a study of cytotoxic CD8 clonotypes in ibrutinib-treated CLL. On the study more broadly: Recorded responses included 25 or so partial and 2 complete; following median roughly 68 months, roughly 15 stayed remitted and roughly 12 progressed. A mean of approximately 260,000 productive templates and just under 95,000 productive rearrangements was obtained per sample.

Per germline, CDR1 SGDLS and CDR2 YYNGEE. Trimming shortened V by 0 bases and J by 2 bases, and 5 bases separated the two germline ends. This CDR3 has 13 amino acids. Measured with immunoSEQ multiplex PCR; TCRdb has only the in-frame clones, and not every one. The data hold 200,000 to 250,000 clones, with under 75% observed a single time. This clone has more than one count but fewer than ten. Other DNA sequences in this specimen translate into the identical CDR3. The rearrangement uses TRBV9 and TRBJ1-1; D is unclear. The TCR comes from a human donor with chronic lymphocytic leukemia. The sequencing used PBMCs, collected after 24 months of ibrutinib treatment. As DNA, the CDR3 is TGTGCCAGCAGCGTAGCAGTTAACACTGAAGCTTTCTTT. As protein: CASSVAVNTEAFF.